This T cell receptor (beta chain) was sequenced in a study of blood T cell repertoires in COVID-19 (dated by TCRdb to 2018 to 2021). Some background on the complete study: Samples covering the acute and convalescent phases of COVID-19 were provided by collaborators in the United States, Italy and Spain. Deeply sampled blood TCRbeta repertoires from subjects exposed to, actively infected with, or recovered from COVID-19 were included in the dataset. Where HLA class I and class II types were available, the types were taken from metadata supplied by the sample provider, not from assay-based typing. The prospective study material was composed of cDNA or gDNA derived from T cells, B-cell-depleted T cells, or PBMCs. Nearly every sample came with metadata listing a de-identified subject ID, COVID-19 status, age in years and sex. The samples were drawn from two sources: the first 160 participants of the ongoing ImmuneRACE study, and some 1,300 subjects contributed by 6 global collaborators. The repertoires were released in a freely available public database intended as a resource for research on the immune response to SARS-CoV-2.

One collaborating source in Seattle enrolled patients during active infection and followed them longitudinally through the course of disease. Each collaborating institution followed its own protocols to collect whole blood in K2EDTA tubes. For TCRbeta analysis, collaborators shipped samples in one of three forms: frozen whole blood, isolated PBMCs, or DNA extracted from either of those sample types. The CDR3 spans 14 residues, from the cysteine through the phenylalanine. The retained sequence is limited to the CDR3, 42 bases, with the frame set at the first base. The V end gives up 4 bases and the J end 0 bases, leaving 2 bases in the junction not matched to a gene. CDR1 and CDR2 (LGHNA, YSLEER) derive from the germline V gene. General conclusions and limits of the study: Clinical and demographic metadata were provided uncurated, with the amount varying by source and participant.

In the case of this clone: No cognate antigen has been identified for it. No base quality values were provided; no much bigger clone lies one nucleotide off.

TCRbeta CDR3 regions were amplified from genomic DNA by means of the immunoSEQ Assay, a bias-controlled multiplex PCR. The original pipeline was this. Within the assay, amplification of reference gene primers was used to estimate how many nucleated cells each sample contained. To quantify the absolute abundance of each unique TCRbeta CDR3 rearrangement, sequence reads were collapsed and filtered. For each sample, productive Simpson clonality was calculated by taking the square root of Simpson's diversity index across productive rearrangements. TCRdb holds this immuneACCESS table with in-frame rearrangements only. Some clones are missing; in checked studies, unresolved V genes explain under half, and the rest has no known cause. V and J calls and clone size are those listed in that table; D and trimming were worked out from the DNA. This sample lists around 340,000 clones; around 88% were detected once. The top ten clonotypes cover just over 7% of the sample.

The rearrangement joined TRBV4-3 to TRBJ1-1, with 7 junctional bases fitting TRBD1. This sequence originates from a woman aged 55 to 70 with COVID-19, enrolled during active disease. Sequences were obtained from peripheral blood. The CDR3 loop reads CASSLGQMNTEAFF. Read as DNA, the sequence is TGCGCCAGCAGCCTGGGACAGATGAACACTGAAGCTTTCTTT.